The 27 T cell receptor beta chains below all came from one sample that was sequenced in a study of CD8 T cells in ankylosing spondylitis (dated by TCRdb to about 2017). To prepare the library, 5' RACE was applied. Sequenced on an Illumina HiSeq 2500. TCRdb reprocessing: public reads trimmed at Q25 with fastp, clones called with MiXCR, in-frame beta chains kept. Entries are consolidated by CDR3 protein sequence, retaining the most common genes and DNA. This sample has roughly 230,000 distinct CDR3 sequences in its table, and about 10% of those were observed once. 2.6% of the sample rests with the top ten. Material for sequencing was blood, either unsorted or a sorted T cell fraction (not recorded which). These receptors originate from a male donor with ankylosing spondylitis or in good health (not recorded which).

The sample holds many counts of this clonotype. The chain combines TRBV5-1 with TRBJ2-7; 7 bases map to TRBD1. Germline V gives CDR1 SGHRS, CDR2 YFSETQ. V dropped 3 bases and J dropped 2; count of bases not matched to a gene: 5. This CDR3 region has 14 residues. CDR3 nucleotides: TGCGCCAGCAGCTCGACGACAGGGACCTACGAGCAGTACTTC. The encoded protein is CASSSTTGTYEQYF. The complete variable domain, with remaining parts taken from reference TRBV5-1 and TRBJ2-7, reads KAGVTQTPRYLIKTRGQQVTLSCSPISGHRSVSWYQQTPGQGLQFLFEYFSETQRNKGNFPGRFSGRQFSNSRSEMNVSTLELGDSALYLCASSSTTGTYEQYFGPGTRLTVT.

In its sample, this clonotype was seen many times. The rearrangement uses TRBV20-1 and TRBJ1-2; D is unresolved. This CDR3 is built from 13 residues. Germline V CDR1 and CDR2: DFQATT, SNEGSKA (reference sequence). Trimming took off 3 bases at V and 4 bases at J, with 12 bases between the two ends. The DNA for the CDR3 is TGCAGTGCTAGCAGCCAAATGCCCTATGGCTACACCTTC. Translating it yields CSASSQMPYGYTF.

This clonotype has a count of ten or more. The chain carries TRBV18 and TRBJ2-1; 10 nucleotides line up with TRBD2. This CDR3 has 16 residues. From germline, CDR1 is KGHSH and CDR2 LQKENI. V lost 6 bases to trimming and J lost 6 bases; unmatched junction nucleotides: 11. The DNA for the CDR3 is TGTGCCAGCTCCTTGGGGACTAGCGACTGGCTCAATGAGCAGTTCTTC. Translation: CASSLGTSDWLNEQFF. The full variable domain, its missing parts supplied by reference TRBV18 and TRBJ2-1, is NAGVMQNPRHLVRRRGQEARLRCSPMKGHSHVYWYRQLPEEGLKFMVYLQKENIIDESGMPKERFSAEFPKEGPSILRIQQVVRGDSAAYFCASSLGTSDWLNEQFFGPGTRLTVL.

This clonotype was picked up many times. The CDR3 region has the DNA TGTGCCAGCAGTTTCGGGGCGAACACTGAAGCTTTCTTT. Encoded protein: CASSFGANTEAFF. V is TRBV27 and J is TRBJ1-1; tentative D call: TRBD1 (5 bases). Germline V gene lookup returns CDR1 MNHEY and CDR2 SMNVEV (reference sequence). Between the trimmed V and J ends, which lost 3 bases and 1 base, there was a span of 6 bases. The CDR3 extends over 13 amino acids.

The chain employs TRBV6-1 and TRBJ1-5; D is uncertain. CDR3 size: 13 residues. Germline CDR1 reads MNHNS; CDR2 reads SASEGT. The V end was cut by 1 base, the J end by 1 base, with 2 bases between. The CDR3 sequence is CASSEESNQPQHF. DNA of the CDR3: TGTGCCAGCAGTGAAGAAAGCAATCAGCCCCAGCATTTT.

This clonotype was recorded at least ten times. J is TRBJ1-2 and V is TRBV7-9; D is undetermined. V lost 0 bases to trimming and J lost 6 bases, with 11 bases between them. The germline CDR1 and CDR2 sequences are SEHNR and FQNEAQ (reference sequence). This CDR3 spans 14 amino acids. CDR3 DNA sequence: TGTGCCAGCAGCTTAGCGTACGCTGGGCATGGCTACACCTTC. Protein: CASSLAYAGHGYTF.

This clonotype occurred many times. Since the CDR3 does not end with the conserved phenylalanine or tryptophan, this likely comes from a read error. No DNA is shown, since the ends of the CDR3 on it are uncertain; the CDR3 is the one TCRdb lists. The chain employs TRBV3-1 and TRBJ2-7; the table's D gene call, TRBD2, was not cross checked with the DNA. Counting both end residues, the CDR3 totals 11 amino acids. CDR1 LGHDT and CDR2 YNNKEL come from the germline V gene (reference sequence). The CDR3 spells CASSQGLEGCC.

This clonotype was recorded many times. The chain uses TRBV3-1 and TRBJ2-3; the match to TRBD2 covers 8 bases. The CDR3 covers 15 residues. The germline gives CDR1 LGHDT, CDR2 YNNKEL (reference sequence). Trimming cost V 5 bases and J 2 bases; bases outside gene matches: 6. The CDR3 DNA sequence: TGTGCCAGCAGCGGTCGGGGGGGCCCCACAGATACGCAGTATTTT. Amino acids: CASSGRGGPTDTQYF.

The CDR3: CASSYSLEAFF. The CDR3 region has the DNA TGTGCCAGCAGTTACTCGCTTGAAGCTTTCTTT. The V call is TRBV6-6, the J call TRBJ1-1, with D unresolved. The germline V and J ends were trimmed by 0 bases and 7 bases, with 3 bases remaining between them. CDR3 length: 11 residues. Per germline, CDR1 MNHNY and CDR2 SVGAGI (reference sequence).

This clonotype occurred many times. The chain joins TRBV28 to TRBJ2-1; 16 bases are a match to TRBD2. CDR1 is MDHEN, CDR2 SYDVKM, per germline. The CDR3 contains 19 residues. V dropped 4 bases and J dropped 9; count of bases not matched to a gene: 15. For the CDR3, the DNA is TGTGCCAGCAGTTCGGGGACTAGCGGGAGGGTTTATGGGAGGTTTGAGCAGTTCTTC. Residues: CASSSGTSGRVYGRFEQFF. Drawing the rest from reference TRBV28 and TRBJ2-1, the complete variable domain is DVKVTQSSRYLVKRTGEKVFLECVQDMDHENMFWYRQDPGLGLRLIYFSYDVKMKEKGDIPEGYSVSREKKERFSLILESASTNQTSMYLCASSSGTSGRVYGRFEQFFGPGTRLTVL.

This clonotype was counted many times. The chain combines TRBV20-1 with TRBJ1-1; D is perhaps TRBD1 (5 bases). CDR3 length equals 16 residues. V was shortened by 6 bases and J by 0 bases, with 20 bases between the two germline ends. Germline V gives CDR1 DFQATT, CDR2 SNEGSKA (reference sequence). DNA of the CDR3: TGCAGTGCCCTGGGGCACTCCTTATTCATGAACACTGAAGCTTTCTTT. The encoded protein is CSALGHSLFMNTEAFF.

This clonotype has a count of ten or more. The chain has TRBV7-2 and TRBJ1-5; no clear D. The CDR3 contains 13 residues. Germline loops: CDR1 SGHTA, CDR2 FQGNSA. Deletions cut 5 bases from V and 4 bases from J, with 9 bases between. CDR3 bases: TGTGCCAGCAGCCCCCGCTTAAATCAGCCCCAGCATTTT. This gives the protein CASSPRLNQPQHF.

The rearrangement uses TRBV7-8 and TRBJ2-5; either TRBD1 or TRBD2 may supply D (5 bases each). V lost 1 base and J 5 bases, leaving 11 bases between the germline ends. Germline CDR1 SGHVS, CDR2 FQNEAQ. The CDR3 has 14 residues. Here the CDR3 DNA reads TGTGCCAGCAGCTTAGGTAGCGACAGCGAGACCCAGTACTTC. Translation gives CASSLGSDSETQYF.

Note on this clonotype: Possible read error: a much larger clone is one base away. The rearrangement links TRBV6-5 to TRBJ1-2, with TRBD1 matching over 9 bases. This CDR3 is built from 15 residues. Germline CDR1 MNHEY, CDR2 SVGAGI. The chain's CDR3 is CASSYPGQGLGGCTF. The CDR3 DNA reads TGTGCCAGCAGTTACCCGGGACAGGGACTAGGTGGCTGCACCTTC.

This clonotype came up many times. The chain uses TRBV7-6 and TRBJ1-2; D is unclear. This CDR3 contains 12 residues. Germline CDR1 reads SGHVS; CDR2 reads FNYEAQ. V gave up 6 bases and J gave up 3 bases, with 8 bases separating them. The CDR3 protein is CASRGLDYGYTF. CDR3 nucleotide sequence: TGTGCCAGCAGGGGATTGGACTATGGCTACACCTTC.

The sample holds many counts of this clonotype. This chain links TRBV5-1 with TRBJ2-1, with 15 positions matching TRBD2. The CDR3 runs 18 residues. J was trimmed by 3 bases and V by 4 bases; bases with no gene match: 8. Germline values: CDR1 SGHRS, CDR2 YFSETQ. Here the CDR3 reads CASSQGLAGGQGYNEQFF. Written as DNA, the CDR3 is TGCGCCAGCAGCCAAGGACTAGCGGGGGGGCAGGGCTACAATGAGCAGTTCTTC.

In the case of this clonotype: Being one base from a much bigger clone, this may be a read error. The chain joins TRBV6-1 to TRBJ2-3, with D maybe TRBD2 (5 bases). CDR1 is MNHNS and CDR2 is SASEGT in the germline V gene. The CDR3 is made up of 15 amino acids. Trimming removed 4 bases at V and 0 bases at J, with 11 bases between. The CDR3 DNA reads TGTGCCAGCAGTGGGACTGGCGGGAGCACAGATACGCAGTATTTT. Protein sequence: CASSGTGGSTDTQYF.

This clonotype was recorded at least ten times. The CDR3 here is CASSQEGRGTEAFF. CDR3 coding DNA: TGCGCCAGCAGCCAAGAGGGGCGGGGTACTGAAGCTTTCTTT. V gene TRBV4-1 combines with J gene TRBJ1-1, with D perhaps matching TRBD1 (5 bases). Per the germline V gene, CDR1 is MGHRA and CDR2 is YSYEKL. Trimming removed 0 bases from V and 5 bases from J, with 10 bases in between. This CDR3 is 14 amino acids long.

This clonotype has at least ten counts. The chain has TRBV20-1 and TRBJ1-5, with 8 bases aligning to TRBD1. V trimming: 6 bases; J trimming: 3 bases; junction bases outside the gene matches: 10. Per germline, CDR1 DFQATT and CDR2 SNEGSKA (reference sequence). The CDR3 is 15 residues long. DNA for the CDR3: TGCAGTGCCAGGGGGCCACCAGCGCTCAATCAGCCCCAGCATTTT. It yields the protein CSARGPPALNQPQHF.

This clonotype has ten or more counts. One junction end does not reproduce the germline sequence, and a read error may be involved. The CDR3 nucleotides read TGTGCCAGCGGTTTAGGGACAGATACGCAGTATTTT. Protein sequence: CASGLGTDTQYF. V usage is TRBV28 and J usage is TRBJ2-3, with D unresolved. Germline V gene data show CDR1 as MDHEN and CDR2 as SYDVKM. The CDR3 consists of 12 residues.

At least ten counts were recorded for this clonotype. This chain uses TRBV3-1 with TRBJ2-1, with 7 positions matching TRBD2. The germline V gene has CDR1 LGHDT and CDR2 YNNKEL (reference sequence). This CDR3 comprises 15 residues. Trimming at V came to 4 bases and at J to 5 bases, leaving 8 bases not matched to a gene. The CDR3 reads CASSLLADGDNEQFF. For the CDR3, the DNA is TGTGCCAGCAGCCTTCTAGCGGATGGAGACAATGAGCAGTTCTTC.

Only a few counts were recorded for this clonotype. The chain joins TRBV7-6 to TRBJ2-2, with a weak D call TRBD2 (6 bases). The CDR3 extends over 18 amino acids. The V and J ends lost 5 bases and 4 bases respectively, with 23 bases between them. Germline CDR1 and CDR2: SGHVS and FNYEAQ. The CDR3 loop is CASSAYPGFLGGTGELFF. As DNA, the CDR3 is TGTGCCAGCAGCGCCTACCCTGGATTCTTGGGGGGCACCGGGGAGCTGTTTTTT.

Remarks on this clonotype: This may come from a read error, since a much larger clone is one base off. As DNA, the CDR3 is TGCGCCAACAGCTTGCAGGGGCCCTCCTATGGCTACACCTTC. Translated: CANSLQGPSYGYTF. The V gene is TRBV5-1, the J gene TRBJ1-2; the D gene is possibly TRBD1 (6 bases). The germline V gene encodes CDR1 SGHRS and CDR2 YFSETQ. The CDR3 is 14 amino acids.

This clonotype has a count of ten or more. This chain joins TRBV6-5 and TRBJ2-5, with 8 bases that match TRBD2. The V segment lost 0 bases and the J segment 2 bases; nucleotides outside the gene matches: 5. CDR3 length: 16 residues. The germline gives CDR1 MNHEY, CDR2 SVGAGI. The CDR3 region is CASSYSGSGAQETQYF. CDR3 DNA: TGTGCCAGCAGTTACTCGGGTAGCGGGGCGCAAGAGACCCAGTACTTC.

This clonotype was counted at least ten times. The chain links TRBV21-1 to TRBJ1-1; no DNA check was done on the table's D call, TRBD1. TRBV21-1 is assigned pseudogene status. This CDR3 comprises 14 residues. CDR3 DNA sequence: TGTGCCAGCAGCCCCCAACGGACAGACACTGAAGCTTTCTTT. It translates to CASSPQRTDTEAFF.

This clonotype was picked up many times. V gene TRBV5-1 combines with J gene TRBJ1-5; D possibly corresponds to TRBD1 (5 bases). Trimming took off 0 bases at V and 2 bases at J, with 6 bases between the two ends. The germline V gene has CDR1 SGHRS and CDR2 YFSETQ. This CDR3 has 14 residues. The CDR3 reads CASSLEGGNQPQHF. The DNA for the CDR3 is TGCGCCAGCAGCTTGGAAGGGGGCAATCAGCCCCAGCATTTT. Variable domain in full (rest from reference TRBV5-1 and TRBJ1-5): KAGVTQTPRYLIKTRGQQVTLSCSPISGHRSVSWYQQTPGQGLQFLFEYFSETQRNKGNFPGRFSGRQFSNSRSEMNVSTLELGDSALYLCASSLEGGNQPQHFGDGTRLSIL.

The table lists this clonotype with a few counts. This chain connects TRBV7-9 to TRBJ2-1; TRBD2 might be the D (5 bases). V was pared by 3 bases and J by 10 bases, with 10 bases between. Germline V CDR1 and CDR2: SEHNR, FQNEAQ (reference sequence). There are 12 residues in the CDR3. The CDR3 nucleotides read TGTGCCAGCAGCTTCGGGGTATACGAGCAGTTCTTC. Translation: CASSFGVYEQFF.